Shown below are 27 T cell receptor beta chains from a single sample sequenced in a study of T-cell memory formation after mild COVID-19. TCRdb processed the 5' RACE reads anew with MiXCR; each CDR3 protein has one entry. The sample has approximately 260,000 distinct CDR3 sequences, 15% to 20% seen once; the top ten hold 20% to 25%. Sequenced input: PBMCs or a T cell subset sorted from them (not recorded which). These receptors were collected from a man younger than 35 who had mild COVID-19 (a few samples of this study predate the infection). Cell type and time point are not known.

A remark on this clonotype: A much larger clone is a single base away; this may be a read error. The chain recombines TRBV12-3 or TRBV12-4 with TRBJ2-4; TRBD1 or TRBD2 may be the D gene (5 bases each). This CDR3 contains 15 residues. V lost 7 bases to trimming and J lost 4 bases, with 17 bases between them. The DNA of the CDR3 is TGTGCCAGCACTAAACACGGGGCGGCTAAAAACATTCAGTACTTC. Encoded protein: CASTKHGAAKNIQYF.

In its sample, this clonotype was seen a few times. V is TRBV12-3 or TRBV12-4 and J is TRBJ1-6; the D gene is possibly TRBD1 (6 bases). The ends were cut back, 4 bases at V and 11 bases at J, with 15 bases in the middle. This CDR3 contains 14 residues. The CDR3 sequence: CASSYNREVPPLHF. The CDR3 DNA reads as TGTGCCAGCAGTTACAACAGGGAGGTGCCACCCCTCCACTTT.

The chain recombines TRBV3-1 with TRBJ1-2; D ambiguous. CDR1 is LGHDT, CDR2 YNNKEL, per germline (reference sequence). The CDR3 consists of 16 residues. Trimming pared 3 bases from V and 2 bases from J, leaving 16 bases between. The CDR3: CASSQGRVDGNYGYTF. The CDR3 DNA is TGTGCCAGCAGCCAGGGTAGAGTTGACGGCAACTATGGCTACACCTTC. Complete variable domain (other parts from reference TRBV3-1 and TRBJ1-2): DTAVSQTPKYLVTQMGNDKSIKCEQNLGHDTMYWYKQDSKKFLKIMFSYNNKELIINETVPNRFSPKSPDKAHLNLHINSLELGDSAVYFCASSQGRVDGNYGYTFGSGTRLTVV.

This clonotype was recorded a few times. The V and J genes are TRBV3-1 and TRBJ2-1; 7 positions match TRBD2. This CDR3 has 17 residues. Germline trimming cut 0 bases from V and 2 bases from J; bases unmatched to any gene: 7. CDR1 LGHDT and CDR2 YNNKEL come from the germline V gene (reference sequence). The CDR3: CASSQDSLAAPYNEQFF. In DNA, the CDR3 is TGTGCCAGCAGCCAAGATAGTCTAGCGGCCCCCTACAATGAGCAGTTCTTC.

This clonotype showed up just a few times. The chain combines TRBV10-3 with TRBJ2-5; D ambiguous. This CDR3 has 15 amino acids. V shed 8 bases and J shed 3 bases, with 19 bases lying between them. Germline CDR1 is ENHRY and CDR2 is SYGVKD. In DNA, the CDR3 is TGTGCCATCTCTGCGGCAGGCTTAAGTGAAGAGACCCAGTACTTC. Translation gives CAISAAGLSEETQYF.

J is TRBJ2-5 and V is TRBV9; tentatively, D is TRBD2 (5 bases). The CDR3 runs 14 residues. Trimming stripped 4 bases from V and 4 bases from J, with 14 bases between. Germline CDR1 SGDLS, CDR2 YYNGEE. CDR3 sequence reads: CASSREGSGETQYF. The CDR3 region has the DNA TGTGCCAGCAGCCGGGAAGGAAGCGGAGAGACCCAGTACTTC.

The chain recombines TRBV3-1 with TRBJ2-7; D might be TRBD2 (7 bases). V lost 4 bases and J lost 5, with 18 bases in between. Germline-derived CDR1 and CDR2 are LGHDT and YNNKEL (reference sequence). CDR3 length: 15 amino acids. Here the CDR3 DNA reads TGTGCCAGCAGCCGCTACCCGGGGGGCGTCGACGAGCAGTACTTC. It encodes CASSRYPGGVDEQYF.

This clonotype appeared once. This rearrangement joins TRBV9 to TRBJ1-1; 9 bases are shared with TRBD1. CDR3 length: 15 amino acids. The germline V gene has CDR1 SGDLS and CDR2 YYNGEE. Germline trimming cut 0 bases from V and 8 bases from J; bases unmatched to any gene: 8. CDR3 loop: CASSVDPGTGREAFF. The CDR3 DNA follows: TGTGCCAGCAGCGTAGACCCCGGGACAGGGAGAGAAGCTTTCTTT.

This clonotype was found a few times. The chain combines TRBV11-2 with TRBJ1-1; TRBD1 matches at 9 bases. CDR3 length: 16 residues. Germline values: CDR1 SGHAT, CDR2 FQNNGV. Trimming at V came to 5 bases and at J to 5 bases, leaving 12 bases not matched to a gene. The CDR3 loop is CASSPGQGFFGTEAFF. DNA of the CDR3: TGTGCCAGCAGCCCGGGACAGGGATTTTTCGGGACTGAAGCTTTCTTT.

This clonotype was seen only a few times. For the CDR3, the DNA is TGCGCCAGCAGCAGCGACGGAGGATCCCCCTACGAGCAGTACGTC. Its protein is CASSSDGGSPYEQYV. The V gene is TRBV5-1, the J gene TRBJ2-7; D may be TRBD2 (5 bases). Trimming shortened V by 4 bases and J by 2 bases, and 16 bases separated the two germline ends. Germline loops: CDR1 SGHRS, CDR2 YFSETQ. There are 15 residues in the CDR3.

The J gene is TRBJ2-5, the V gene TRBV7-2; 8 nucleotides align to TRBD2. This CDR3 is built from 13 residues. The V segment lost 6 bases and the J segment 5 bases; nucleotides outside the gene matches: 5. The germline V gene has CDR1 SGHTA and CDR2 FQGNSA. CDR3 DNA sequence: TGTGCCAGCAGACGCGCTAGCGGGGAGACCCAGTACTTC. Amino acid sequence: CASRRASGETQYF.

This clonotype has ten or more counts. The rearrangement links TRBV7-6 to TRBJ2-7, with a weak D call TRBD1 (5 bases). The CDR3 has 13 residues. V lost 1 base and J 2 bases, leaving 6 bases between the germline ends. Per the germline V gene, CDR1 is SGHVS and CDR2 is FNYEAQ. The DNA of the CDR3 is TGTGCCAGCAGCTTAGAGACAGCCTACGAGCAGTACTTC. Amino acid sequence: CASSLETAYEQYF. The variable domain in full, with the rest retrieved from reference TRBV7-6 and TRBJ2-7, is GAGVSQSPRYKVTKRGQDVALRCDPISGHVSLYWYRQALGQGPEFLTYFNYEAQQDKSGLPNDRFSAERPEGSISTLTIQRTEQRDSAMYRCASSLETAYEQYFGPGTRLTVT.

V and J are TRBV5-5 and TRBJ1-2; no clear D. CDR3 length: 14 amino acids. The V gene lost 2 bases and the J gene lost 8 bases, with 16 bases spanning the gap. Germline CDR1 and CDR2: SGHKS and YYEKEE (reference sequence). The CDR3 loop reads CASSFLESTGGYTF. CDR3 coding DNA: TGTGCCAGCAGCTTCCTCGAGTCCACCGGGGGCTACACCTTC.

The gene calls are TRBV12-3 or TRBV12-4 and TRBJ2-5; possible D gene TRBD2, 5 bases. V was shortened by 1 base and J by 5 bases, with 8 bases between the two germline ends. The CDR3 totals 13 residues. The DNA of the CDR3 is TGTGCCAGCAGTTTAGTAGCGCTGGAGACCCAGTACTTC. Translated, it gives CASSLVALETQYF.

This clonotype occurred a few times. This chain joins TRBV6-1 and TRBJ1-4, with TRBD1 identical over 8 bases. CDR3 length equals 15 residues. Germline CDR1 and CDR2: MNHNS and SASEGT. V lost 6 bases to trimming and J lost 3 bases; unmatched junction nucleotides: 6. CDR3 amino acids: CASRGQTGANEKLFF. Written as DNA, the CDR3 is TGTGCCAGCAGAGGACAGACAGGGGCTAATGAAAAACTGTTTTTT.

This clonotype occurred many times. This rearrangement joins TRBV20-1 to TRBJ2-3; TRBD2 is a possible D gene (5 bases). The CDR3 is made up of 14 amino acids. Germline CDR1 DFQATT, CDR2 SNEGSKA (reference sequence). Trimming removed 4 bases at V and 2 bases at J, with 13 bases between. The CDR3 region is CSAITSGSTDTQYF. The CDR3 region has the DNA TGCAGTGCTATAACCAGCGGTTCCACAGATACGCAGTATTTT.

V usage is TRBV29-1 and J usage is TRBJ2-1, with D uncertain. V was trimmed by 7 bases and J by 7 bases, leaving 14 bases between them. The V gene's germline CDR1 is SQVTM and CDR2 ANQGSEA. CDR3 length: 12 residues. CDR3 sequence (DNA): TGCAGCGCCGAGGAGTTATCGAATGAGCAGTTCTTC. This encodes CSAEELSNEQFF.

There are many counts of this clonotype. The chain has TRBV7-7 and TRBJ2-2; 8 bases align to TRBD2. CDR3 length: 16 residues. CDR1 SSHAT and CDR2 FNYEAQ come from the germline V gene (reference sequence). The ends lost 4 bases at V and 0 bases at J; junction bases unmatched: 4. CDR3 bases: TGTGCCAGCAGCTCTCGACTAGCGACGAACACCGGGGAGCTGTTTTTT. Translation gives CASSSRLATNTGELFF.

The V and J genes are TRBV29-1 and TRBJ1-1, with D maybe TRBD1 (6 bases). V shed 4 bases and J shed 4 bases, with 10 bases lying between them. The germline CDR1 and CDR2 sequences are SQVTM and ANQGSEA. This CDR3 contains 12 residues. As DNA, the CDR3 is TGCAGCGTTGTTGAGGGGGGCACTGAAGCTTTCTTT. It codes for CSVVEGGTEAFF.

The CDR3 nucleotides are TGCGCCAGCAGCCAAGTTCCGGGCGGTCACGAGCAGTACGTC. This codes for CASSQVPGGHEQYV. The rearrangement uses TRBV4-1 and TRBJ2-7, with D unresolved. Germline V gene data show CDR1 as MGHRA and CDR2 as YSYEKL. Trimming removed 1 base from V and 5 bases from J, with 12 bases in between. This CDR3 is built from 14 residues.

On this clonotype itself: A much larger clone lies one base from this, so it may be a read error. This chain uses TRBV9 with TRBJ1-5, with 7 bases lining up with TRBD1. The CDR3 is made up of 14 amino acids. Germline V gene lookup returns CDR1 SGDLS and CDR2 YYNGEE. In DNA form, the CDR3 reads TGTGTCAGCAGCTCGGGACAGAGCAATCAGCCCCAGCATTTT. It specifies CVSSSGQSNQPQHF.

This clonotype has more than one count but fewer than ten. This chain links TRBV5-5 with TRBJ2-7; 8 nucleotides match TRBD1. Unmatched junction bases numbered 6, after V lost 4 bases and J lost 3 bases. The CDR3 length is 14 residues. The V gene's germline CDR1 is SGHKS and CDR2 YYEKEE (reference sequence). CDR3 residues: CASSRTGQGYEQYV. The CDR3 DNA is TGTGCCAGCAGCCGGACCGGACAGGGCTACGAGCAGTACGTC.

The chain has TRBV9 and TRBJ1-2, with 7 nucleotides matching TRBD1. The CDR3 covers 15 residues. Losses at the gene ends were 3 bases for V and 8 bases for J; bases not matched to a gene: 13. Germline V lookup: CDR1 SGDLS, CDR2 YYNGEE. CDR3 sequence: CASSARETGTEGYTF. In nucleotides, the CDR3 is TGTGCCAGCAGCGCAAGAGAGACAGGGACTGAAGGCTACACCTTC. Full variable domain (rest looked up from reference TRBV9 and TRBJ1-2): DSGVTQTPKHLITATGQRVTLRCSPRSGDLSVYWYQQSLDQGLQFLIQYYNGEERAKGNILERFSAQQFPDLHSELNLSSLELGDSALYFCASSARETGTEGYTFGSGTRLTVV.

This clonotype was seen more than once but under ten times. This chain uses TRBV7-2 with TRBJ1-1; D gene unclear. Germline values: CDR1 SGHTA, CDR2 FQGNSA. V was cut by 3 bases and J by 5 bases, with 7 bases left in between. The CDR3 spans 12 residues. CDR3 amino acids: CASSFYGTEAFF. CDR3 in DNA: TGTGCCAGCAGCTTCTATGGGACTGAAGCTTTCTTT. Full variable domain (remainder filled in from reference TRBV7-2 and TRBJ1-1): GAGVSQSPSNKVTEKGKDVELRCDPISGHTALYWYRQSLGQGLEFLIYFQGNSAPDKSGLPSDRFSAERTGGSVSTLTIQRTQQEDSAVYLCASSFYGTEAFFGQGTRLTVV.

The table lists this clonotype with a few counts. The chain links TRBV6-5 to TRBJ1-1; a possible D gene is TRBD1 (6 bases). CDR1 and CDR2 from the germline V gene are MNHEY and SVGAGI. Trimming shortened V by 8 bases and J by 4 bases, and 20 bases separated the two germline ends. The CDR3 is 15 amino acids. The CDR3 loop reads CASRTIQGRVTEAFF. In DNA form, the CDR3 reads TGTGCCAGCCGAACGATACAGGGCCGCGTCACTGAAGCTTTCTTT.

V is TRBV5-1 and J is TRBJ1-2; 7 bases are shared with TRBD1. Per germline, CDR1 SGHRS and CDR2 YFSETQ. V was clipped by 2 bases and J by 8 bases; unmatched bases: 9. This CDR3 has 14 residues. The CDR3 DNA sequence: TGCGCCAGCAGCTTCCCGGACCAGGGGGGGGGCTACACCTTC. It translates to CASSFPDQGGGYTF.

This clonotype was seen more than once but under ten times. This chain uses TRBV12-3 or TRBV12-4 with TRBJ2-7, with D possibly TRBD1 on 5 matching bases. This CDR3 has 13 residues. V lost 6 bases and J 1 base, leaving 10 bases between the germline ends. The CDR3 is CASRPTASYEQYF. The CDR3 DNA reads as TGTGCCAGCAGGCCGACAGCTTCCTACGAGCAGTACTTC.